This T cell receptor beta chain came from a study of neurological immune-mediated disorders. MiXCR, run by TCRdb on the 5' RACE reads, gives a single entry per CDR3 protein. The sample holds tens of thousands of distinct CDR3 sequences, roughly 6% seen once. The controls, all healthy individuals, were blood bank volunteers in Maryland, USA. The CDR3 loop spans 19 amino acids. Germline V CDR1 and CDR2: SGHRS, YFSETQ. V was pared by 3 bases and J by 0 bases, with 13 bases of the junction left unmatched. In this sample, this clonotype turned up many times. This receptor was obtained from a woman in her thirties or forties in good health. Sequenced material: CD4+ T cells from blood. This chain uses TRBV5-1 with TRBJ2-7; TRBD2 agrees at 12 bases. CDR3 amino acids: CASSSNPQQGLAGSYEQYF. CDR3 coding DNA: TGCGCCAGCAGCTCAAACCCACAACAGGGACTAGCGGGCTCCTACGAGCAGTACTTC.